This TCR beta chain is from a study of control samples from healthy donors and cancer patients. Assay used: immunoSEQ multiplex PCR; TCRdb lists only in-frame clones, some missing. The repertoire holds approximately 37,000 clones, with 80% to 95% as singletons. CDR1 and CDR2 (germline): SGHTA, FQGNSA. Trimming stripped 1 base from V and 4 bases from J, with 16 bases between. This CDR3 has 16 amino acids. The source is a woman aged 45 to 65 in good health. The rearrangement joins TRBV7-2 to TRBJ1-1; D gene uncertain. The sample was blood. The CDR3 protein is CASSLGPTVRGTEAFF. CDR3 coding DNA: TGTGCCAGCAGCTTAGGCCCCACTGTCCGGGGCACTGAAGCTTTCTTT. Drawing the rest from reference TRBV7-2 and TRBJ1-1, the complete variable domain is GAGVSQSPSNKVTEKGKDVELRCDPISGHTALYWYRQSLGQGLEFLIYFQGNSAPDKSGLPSDRFSAERTGGSVSTLTIQRTQQEDSAVYLCASSLGPTVRGTEAFFGQGTRLTVV.